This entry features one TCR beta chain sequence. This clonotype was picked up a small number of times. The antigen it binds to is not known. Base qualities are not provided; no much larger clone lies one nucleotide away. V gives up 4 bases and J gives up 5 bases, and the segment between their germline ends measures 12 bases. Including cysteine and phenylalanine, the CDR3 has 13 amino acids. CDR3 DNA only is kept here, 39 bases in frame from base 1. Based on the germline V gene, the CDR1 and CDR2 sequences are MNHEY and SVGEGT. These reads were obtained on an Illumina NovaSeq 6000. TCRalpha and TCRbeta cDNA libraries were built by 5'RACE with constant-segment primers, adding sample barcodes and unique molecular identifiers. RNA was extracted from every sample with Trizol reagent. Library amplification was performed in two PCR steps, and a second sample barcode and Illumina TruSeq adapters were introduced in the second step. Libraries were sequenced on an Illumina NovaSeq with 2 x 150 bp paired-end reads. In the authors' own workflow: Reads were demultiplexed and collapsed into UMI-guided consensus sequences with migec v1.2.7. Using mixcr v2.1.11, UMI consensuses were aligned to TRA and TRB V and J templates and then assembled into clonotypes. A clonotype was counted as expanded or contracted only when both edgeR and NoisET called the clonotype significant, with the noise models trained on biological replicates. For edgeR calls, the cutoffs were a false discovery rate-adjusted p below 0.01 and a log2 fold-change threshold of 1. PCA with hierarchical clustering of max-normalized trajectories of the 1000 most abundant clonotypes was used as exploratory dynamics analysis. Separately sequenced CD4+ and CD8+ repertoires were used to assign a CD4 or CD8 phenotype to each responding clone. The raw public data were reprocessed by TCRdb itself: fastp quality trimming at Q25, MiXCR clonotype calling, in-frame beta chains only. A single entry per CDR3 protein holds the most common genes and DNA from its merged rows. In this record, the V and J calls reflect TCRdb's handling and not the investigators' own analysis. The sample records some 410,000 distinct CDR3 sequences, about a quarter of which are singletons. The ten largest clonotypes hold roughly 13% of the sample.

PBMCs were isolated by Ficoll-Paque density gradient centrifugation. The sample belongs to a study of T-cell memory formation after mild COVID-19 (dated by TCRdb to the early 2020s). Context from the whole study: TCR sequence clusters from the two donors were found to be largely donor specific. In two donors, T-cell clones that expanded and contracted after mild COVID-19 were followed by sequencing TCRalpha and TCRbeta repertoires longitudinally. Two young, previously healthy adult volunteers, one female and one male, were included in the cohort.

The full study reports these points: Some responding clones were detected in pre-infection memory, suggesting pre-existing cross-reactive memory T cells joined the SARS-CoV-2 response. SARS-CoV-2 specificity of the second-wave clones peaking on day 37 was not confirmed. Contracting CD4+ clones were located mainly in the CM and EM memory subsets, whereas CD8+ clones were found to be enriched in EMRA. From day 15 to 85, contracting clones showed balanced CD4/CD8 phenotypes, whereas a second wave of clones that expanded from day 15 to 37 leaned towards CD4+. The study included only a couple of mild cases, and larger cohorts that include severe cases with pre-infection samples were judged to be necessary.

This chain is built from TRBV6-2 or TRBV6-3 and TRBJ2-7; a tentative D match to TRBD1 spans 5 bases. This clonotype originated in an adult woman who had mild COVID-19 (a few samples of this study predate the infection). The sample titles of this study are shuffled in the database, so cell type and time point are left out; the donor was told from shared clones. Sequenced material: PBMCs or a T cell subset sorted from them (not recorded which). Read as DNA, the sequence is TGTGCCAGCAGTTTTCAGGGATCCAACGAGCAGTACTTC. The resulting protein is CASSFQGSNEQYF.